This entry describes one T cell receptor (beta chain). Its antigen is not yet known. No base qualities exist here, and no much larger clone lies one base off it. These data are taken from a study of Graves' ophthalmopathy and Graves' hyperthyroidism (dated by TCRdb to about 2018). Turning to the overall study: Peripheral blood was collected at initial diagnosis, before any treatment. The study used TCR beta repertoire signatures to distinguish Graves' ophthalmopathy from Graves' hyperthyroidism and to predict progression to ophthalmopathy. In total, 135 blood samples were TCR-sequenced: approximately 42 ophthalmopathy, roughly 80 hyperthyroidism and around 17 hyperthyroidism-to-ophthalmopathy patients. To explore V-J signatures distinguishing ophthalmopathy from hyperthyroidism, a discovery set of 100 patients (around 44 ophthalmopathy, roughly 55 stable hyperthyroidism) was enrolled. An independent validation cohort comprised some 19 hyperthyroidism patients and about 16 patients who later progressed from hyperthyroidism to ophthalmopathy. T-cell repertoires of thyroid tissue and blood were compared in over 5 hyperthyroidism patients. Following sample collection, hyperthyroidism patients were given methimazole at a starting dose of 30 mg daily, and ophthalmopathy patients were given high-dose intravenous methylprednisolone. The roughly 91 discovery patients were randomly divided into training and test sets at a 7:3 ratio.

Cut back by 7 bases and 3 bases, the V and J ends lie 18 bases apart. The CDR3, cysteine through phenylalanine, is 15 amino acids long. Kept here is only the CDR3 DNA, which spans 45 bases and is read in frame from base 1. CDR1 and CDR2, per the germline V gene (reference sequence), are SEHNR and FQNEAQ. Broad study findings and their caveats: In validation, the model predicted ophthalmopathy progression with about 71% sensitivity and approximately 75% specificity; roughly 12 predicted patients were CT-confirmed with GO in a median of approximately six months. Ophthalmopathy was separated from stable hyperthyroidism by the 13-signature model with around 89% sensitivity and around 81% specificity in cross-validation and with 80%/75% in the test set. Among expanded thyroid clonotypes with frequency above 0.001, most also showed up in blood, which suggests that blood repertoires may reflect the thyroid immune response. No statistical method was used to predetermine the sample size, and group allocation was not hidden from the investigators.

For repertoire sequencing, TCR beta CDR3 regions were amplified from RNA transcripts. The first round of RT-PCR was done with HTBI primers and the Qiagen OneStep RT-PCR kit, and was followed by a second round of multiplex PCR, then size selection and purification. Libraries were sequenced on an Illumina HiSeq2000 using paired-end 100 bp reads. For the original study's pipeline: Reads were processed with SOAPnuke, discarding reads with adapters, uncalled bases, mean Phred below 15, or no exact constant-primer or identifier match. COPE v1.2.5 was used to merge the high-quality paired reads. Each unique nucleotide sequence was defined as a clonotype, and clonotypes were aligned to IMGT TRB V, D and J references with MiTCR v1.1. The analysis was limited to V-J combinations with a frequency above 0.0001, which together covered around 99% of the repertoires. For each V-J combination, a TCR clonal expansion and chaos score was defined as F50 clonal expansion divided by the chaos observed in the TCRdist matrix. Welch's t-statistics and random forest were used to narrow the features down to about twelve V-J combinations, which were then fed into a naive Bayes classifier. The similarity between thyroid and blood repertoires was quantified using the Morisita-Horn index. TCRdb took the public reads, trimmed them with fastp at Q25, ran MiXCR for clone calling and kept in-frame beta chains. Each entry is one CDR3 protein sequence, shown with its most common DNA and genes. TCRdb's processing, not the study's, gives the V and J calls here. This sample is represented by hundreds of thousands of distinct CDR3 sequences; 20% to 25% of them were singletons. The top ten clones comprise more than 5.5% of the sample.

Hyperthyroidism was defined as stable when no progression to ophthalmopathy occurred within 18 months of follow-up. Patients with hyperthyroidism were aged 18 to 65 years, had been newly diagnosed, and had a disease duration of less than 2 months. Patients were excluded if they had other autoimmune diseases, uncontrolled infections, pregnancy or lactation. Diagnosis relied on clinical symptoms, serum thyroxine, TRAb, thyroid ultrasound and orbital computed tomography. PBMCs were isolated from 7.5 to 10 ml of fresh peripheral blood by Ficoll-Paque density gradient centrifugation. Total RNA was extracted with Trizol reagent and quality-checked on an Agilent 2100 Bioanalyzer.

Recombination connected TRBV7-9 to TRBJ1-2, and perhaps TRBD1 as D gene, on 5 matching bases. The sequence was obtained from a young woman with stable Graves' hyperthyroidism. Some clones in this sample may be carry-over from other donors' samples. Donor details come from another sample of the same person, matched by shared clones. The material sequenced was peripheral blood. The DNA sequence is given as TGTGCCAGCACCGATGGGGGGTGGATCGACTATGGCTACACCTTC. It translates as CASTDGGWIDYGYTF.